Listed below are T cell receptor beta chains from one sample, sequenced in a study of cytomegalovirus exposure and HLA in healthy donors. Sequencing was performed with immunoSEQ multiplex PCR; in TCRdb, only in-frame clones are kept and a portion is missing. The data contain a few hundred thousand clones, 90% of them singletons. The sequenced material came from PBMCs. All receptors derive from a woman in her thirties in good health and CMV-seronegative. The CDR3 runs from the conserved cysteine through the conserved F or W. Fields, in order: V gene, D gene, J gene, clone size, CDR3 DNA, CDR3 protein. A D gene is named only where the DNA matches it firmly. Part of the rows lack a size; the others show once, few, many or a class for expanded clones.

V: TRBV28
D: TRBD2
J: TRBJ2-3
size: NA
DNA: TGTGCCAGCAGCCTCACTAGCGGGAGAGGAGATACGCAGTATTTT
CDR3: CASSLTSGRGDTQYF

V: TRBV2
D: NA
J: TRBJ2-7
size: NA
DNA: TGTGCCAGCAGTGCCTCCGGGATGTACCGTGGGTCCTACGAGCAGTACTTC
CDR3: CASSASGMYRGSYEQYF

V: TRBV5-6
D: NA
J: TRBJ2-3
size: NA
DNA: TGTGCCAGCAGCTTGCTCGGGGCGGCGGGCACAGATACGCAGTATTTT
CDR3: CASSLLGAAGTDTQYF

V: TRBV12-5
D: NA
J: TRBJ2-7
size: NA
DNA: TGTGCTTCATTAGGCACCTACTACGAGCAGTACTTC
CDR3: CASLGTYYEQYF

V: TRBV7-9
D: TRBD1
J: TRBJ1-4
size: NA
DNA: TGTGCCAGCAGCGAGACAGGGAGCGAAAAACTGTTTTTT
CDR3: CASSETGSEKLFF

V: TRBV28
D: TRBD1
J: TRBJ1-5
size: NA
DNA: TGTGCCAGCAGTAGCGGACAGGGGGCTTTGTCGGATAATCAGCCCCAGCATTTT
CDR3: CASSSGQGALSDNQPQHF

V: TRBV6-5
D: NA
J: TRBJ1-1
size: NA
DNA: TGTGCCAGCACTTTATCAGGGGCGAACACTGAAGCTTTCTTT
CDR3: CASTLSGANTEAFF

V: TRBV27
D: NA
J: TRBJ2-5
size: NA
DNA: TGTGCCAGCAGGAGACAAGTACAAGAGACCCAGTACTTC
CDR3: CASRRQVQETQYF

V: TRBV19
D: NA
J: TRBJ2-7
size: NA
DNA: TGTGCCAGTAGTATAACCCTCAACTACGAGCAGTACTTC
CDR3: CASSITLNYEQYF

V: TRBV6-4
D: TRBD1
J: TRBJ2-3
size: NA
DNA: TGTGCCAGCAGCAAAACAGGGGGGAGCACAGATACGCAGTATTTT
CDR3: CASSKTGGSTDTQYF

V: TRBV11-2
D: TRBD1
J: TRBJ1-4
size: NA
DNA: TGTGCCAGCAGCCCGACAGGGGGCGTCGAAAAACTGTTTTTT
CDR3: CASSPTGGVEKLFF

V: TRBV28
D: NA
J: TRBJ1-2
size: NA
DNA: TGTGCCAGCAGCGACAGCCCGATCTATGGCTACACCTTC
CDR3: CASSDSPIYGYTF

V: TRBV28
D: TRBD1
J: TRBJ1-1
size: NA
DNA: TGTGCCAGCAGTCGGACAGGGGGGCGCGGGAACACTGAAGCTTTCTTT
CDR3: CASSRTGGRGNTEAFF

V: TRBV27
D: NA
J: TRBJ2-7
size: once
DNA: TGTGCCAGCAGTTTCACCTTCGGCTCCTACGAGCAGTACTTC
CDR3: CASSFTFGSYEQYF

V: TRBV28
D: NA
J: TRBJ2-3
size: NA
DNA: TGTGCCAGCAACCGGTTCGGAGATACGCAGTATTTT
CDR3: CASNRFGDTQYF

V: TRBV5-1
D: NA
J: TRBJ2-7
size: NA
DNA: TGCGCCAGCAGCTTCGGAAAGGGTGTTTCCCTCTACGAGCAGTACTTC
CDR3: CASSFGKGVSLYEQYF

V: TRBV7-9
D: TRBD2
J: TRBJ2-7
size: NA
DNA: TGTGCCAGCAGCTCGACTAGCGAACACTCCTACGAGCAGTACTTC
CDR3: CASSSTSEHSYEQYF

V: TRBV5-1
D: NA
J: TRBJ2-7
size: NA
DNA: TGCGCCAGCAGCTTCGGGGGCTCCTACGAGCAGTACTTC
CDR3: CASSFGGSYEQYF

V: TRBV11-3
D: TRBD1
J: TRBJ1-1
size: NA
DNA: TGTGCCAGCAGCTTAACCAGGACAGGGTTTACTGAAGCTTTCTTT
CDR3: CASSLTRTGFTEAFF

V: TRBV19
D: NA
J: TRBJ2-7
size: NA
DNA: TGTGCCAGTAGTAACGGGGGACCTTACTACGAGCAGTACTTC
CDR3: CASSNGGPYYEQYF

V: TRBV6-5
D: NA
J: TRBJ2-1
size: NA
DNA: TGTGCCAGCAGTTACTCAGGGGCGGGTGAGCAGTTCTTC
CDR3: CASSYSGAGEQFF

V: TRBV12-5
D: TRBD2
J: TRBJ2-7
size: once
DNA: TGTGCTAGTGGTTTGACCCCGGGGGAGGGCTCCTACGAGCAGTACTTC
CDR3: CASGLTPGEGSYEQYF

V: TRBV29-1
D: NA
J: TRBJ2-5
size: few
DNA: TGCAGCGTCGACGGGGCAGGGGCCAAGACCCAGTACTTC
CDR3: CSVDGAGAKTQYF

V: TRBV28
D: NA
J: TRBJ1-4
size: once
DNA: TGTGCCAGCAGTCCCCCCGGGCTAGTTACGGAAAAACTGTTTTTT
CDR3: CASSPPGLVTEKLFF

V: TRBV28
D: NA
J: TRBJ1-5
size: NA
DNA: TGTGCCAGCACGGACGGCAATCAGCCCCAGCATTTT
CDR3: CASTDGNQPQHF

V: TRBV6-5
D: NA
J: TRBJ1-1
size: NA
DNA: TGTGCCAGCAGTTACTCACTGAACACTGAAGCTTTCTTT
CDR3: CASSYSLNTEAFF

V: TRBV6-6
D: NA
J: TRBJ1-1
size: few
DNA: TGTGCCAGCAGTTACTCCGGGGTCGTTACTGAAGCTTTCTTT
CDR3: CASSYSGVVTEAFF

V: TRBV4-2
D: NA
J: TRBJ1-2
size: NA
DNA: TGTGCCAGCAGCCAAGACCAGGTAGTCCCCGGTGGCTACACCTTC
CDR3: CASSQDQVVPGGYTF

V: TRBV5-6
D: NA
J: TRBJ2-2
size: NA
DNA: TGTGCCAGCAGCTCCTATAACACCGGGGAGCTGTTTTTT
CDR3: CASSSYNTGELFF

V: TRBV7-3
D: TRBD1
J: TRBJ1-1
size: NA
DNA: TGTGCCAGCACCCCGGGACAGGGGAACACTGAAGCTTTCTTT
CDR3: CASTPGQGNTEAFF

V: TRBV27
D: NA
J: TRBJ2-2
size: NA
DNA: TGTGCCAGCAGTTTGGGTCAGGGCACCGGGGAGCTGTTTTTT
CDR3: CASSLGQGTGELFF

V: TRBV28
D: TRBD1
J: TRBJ1-1
size: NA
DNA: TGTGCCAGCAGTCTACCGACAGGGCCCTTTACTGAAGCTTTCTTT
CDR3: CASSLPTGPFTEAFF

V: TRBV9
D: NA
J: TRBJ2-5
size: NA
DNA: TGTGCCAGCAGCAAACAGGGGACCCAGTACTTC
CDR3: CASSKQGTQYF

V: TRBV5-6
D: NA
J: TRBJ2-2
size: NA
DNA: TGTGCCAGCAGCCCCGAGTCGGTGGGCGGGGAGCTGTTTTTT
CDR3: CASSPESVGGELFF

V: TRBV4-1
D: TRBD2
J: TRBJ2-1
size: NA
DNA: TGCGCCAGCAGCCAGGGGGATAGCGGGAGTCCCTACAATGAGCAGTTCTTC
CDR3: CASSQGDSGSPYNEQFF